The T cell receptor (beta chain) described here comes from a study of T cells in Graves' hyperthyroidism and ophthalmopathy (dated by TCRdb to the late 2010s). Describing the broader study: To identify TCR V-J signatures that set the groups apart, the researchers used a discovery cohort of 95 to 100 patients, made up of some 41 with Graves' ophthalmopathy and some 55 with stable Graves' hyperthyroidism. In addition, the study compared T-cell repertoires in thyroid tissue and in blood from several Graves' hyperthyroidism patients. The paper describes TCR Vbeta CDR3 sequencing of 120 to 150 peripheral blood samples, made up of roughly 45 ophthalmopathy patients, around 78 hyperthyroidism patients and 17 progressor patients. Whether ophthalmopathy could be predicted prospectively was tested in an independent validation cohort made up of about 18 hyperthyroidism patients plus 17 patients who later progressed to ophthalmopathy. The approximately 97 discovery patients were randomly divided into training and test sets at a 7:3 ratio. Following sampling, methimazole starting at 30 mg daily was given to hyperthyroidism patients, and high-dose intravenous methylprednisolone was given to ophthalmopathy patients. On the study overall, not on this receptor specifically: Ophthalmopathy was separated from stable hyperthyroidism by a 13 V-J signature model, with 85% to 90% sensitivity and about 81% specificity obtained in cross-validation and 80%/75% obtained in testing. In validation, the model predicted progression to ophthalmopathy with approximately 71% sensitivity and approximately 74% specificity, a median of about 6 months before onset. Sample size was not statistically predetermined, and blinding of investigators to group allocation was not performed. Most expanded thyroid clonotypes (frequency above 0.001) were also detected in blood, suggesting blood repertoires may reflect thyroid immune responses.

Ends trimmed: V by 4 bases, J by 2 bases; bases unmatched to a gene: 6. The CDR3 spans 14 residues, from the cysteine through the phenylalanine. Only the CDR3 portion is preserved as DNA: 42 bases, with reading frame beginning at the first base. CDR1 and CDR2 are read off the germline V gene as SGDLS and YYNGEE. This clonotype was counted many times. This receptor's antigen is unknown. Nothing much larger sits one base from this clone, and base qualities are not available. The TCR beta CDR3 regions were amplified from RNA transcripts. The TCR CDR3 was subjected to a first round of RT-PCR using the HTBI primer set and the Qiagen OneStep RT-PCR kit. Libraries were constructed in a second round of multiplex PCR, after which size selection and purification were performed. Sequencing of the libraries was done on an Illumina HiSeq2000 using paired-end 100 bp reads. As for how the authors treated the data: SOAPnuke was used to process the raw data, throwing out any read that contained adapters or uncalled bases, had a mean Phred below 15, or lacked an exact constant-primer or identifier match. COPE v1.2.5 was used to merge the high-quality paired reads, and each unique nucleotide sequence was defined as a clonotype. MiTCR v1.1 was used to align the clonotypes against IMGT TRBV, TRBD and TRBJ reference segments. Analysis was restricted to V-J combinations with a frequency above 0.0001, which covered 99.2% of repertoires. The TCS score was defined as F50 (clonal expansion) divided by E x V (chaos), with BLOSUM62-based TCRdist calculated between CDR3 peptides within each V-J. Welch's t-statistics and random forest reduced roughly 500 V-J features to roughly 13, which were used in a naive Bayes classifier (R e1071). Thyroid-blood repertoire similarity was quantified with the Morisita-Horn index. TCRdb trimmed public reads at Q25 via fastp, called clones via MiXCR and kept in-frame beta chains. A single entry per CDR3 protein holds the most common genes and DNA from its merged rows. The V and J calls come from TCRdb's annotation, not from the publication. In all, the sample holds 450,000 to 700,000 distinct CDR3 sequences, and 35% to 55% of those were seen once. Clones ranked in the top ten supply 15% to 20% of the sample.

The study excluded patients with uncontrolled infections, other autoimmune diseases, pregnancy or lactation. Diagnoses were established on the basis of clinical symptoms, serum thyroxine and TRAb, thyroid ultrasound, and orbital computed tomography. Trizol reagent was used to extract total RNA, and RNA quality was then checked on an Agilent 2100 Bioanalyzer. The receptor was isolated from an adult woman with Graves' disease, either hyperthyroidism or ophthalmopathy (not recorded which). The rearrangement joined TRBV9 to TRBJ2-7; TRBD2 matches 7 bases in the middle. The sample was peripheral blood or thyroid tissue (not recorded which). The DNA sequence reads TGTGCCAGCAGCCCGGTAGCGGGTGCCTACGAGCAGTACTTC. Its protein product is CASSPVAGAYEQYF.